These 10 T cell receptor beta chains came from one sample sequenced in a study of T cell changes during pregnancy in multiple sclerosis. The repertoire was sequenced with immunoSEQ multiplex PCR; TCRdb's copy has only in-frame clones and lacks some. Here the sample spans 35,000 to 40,000 clones, around 90% being singletons. This specimen consisted of CD4+ T cells from peripheral blood mononuclear cells, obtained in the second trimester of pregnancy. The receptors originated from a female donor with multiple sclerosis, enrolled in a pregnancy study.

The chain links TRBV9 to TRBJ1-3; D is uncertain. The CDR3 length is 20 residues. Germline CDR1 is SGDLS and CDR2 is YYNGEE. With 0 bases removed from V and 0 bases from J, the gap between germline ends came to 22 bases. The CDR3 sequence is CASSVEAGIAVLSSGNTIYF. The DNA for the CDR3 is TGTGCCAGCAGCGTAGAAGCTGGGATAGCGGTATTGTCCTCTGGAAACACCATATATTTT.

The chain combines TRBV7-2 with TRBJ1-5; D perhaps matches TRBD1 (5 bases). Germline V gene data show CDR1 as SGHTA and CDR2 as FQGNSA. The V gene lost 3 bases and the J gene lost 3 bases, with 9 bases spanning the gap. CDR3 length: 14 residues. In DNA form, the CDR3 reads TGTGCCAGCAGCTTTTCAGGGCTCAATCAGCCCCAGCATTTT. This translates into CASSFSGLNQPQHF.

The J gene is TRBJ2-7, the V gene TRBV14; possible D gene TRBD2, 5 bases. The CDR3 is 13 residues long. With 3 bases removed from V and 4 bases from J, the gap between germline ends came to 10 bases. Germline V CDR1 and CDR2: SGHDN, FVKESK. Written as DNA, the CDR3 is TGTGCCAGCAGCCACGATAGCGTATACGAGCAGTACTTC. It codes for CASSHDSVYEQYF.

The V and J genes are TRBV19 and TRBJ2-5, with 12 bases aligning to TRBD2. Trimming removed 6 bases from V and 4 bases from J; junction bases left unmatched: 0. CDR1 LNHDA and CDR2 SQIVND come from the germline V gene (reference sequence). The CDR3 has 13 amino acids. CDR3 in DNA: TGTGCCAGTAGGGGACTAGCGGGAGAGACCCAGTACTTC. Its protein product is CASRGLAGETQYF.

This chain joins TRBV10-3 and TRBJ2-2; a weak D match, TRBD2 (5 bases). Trimming stripped 6 bases from V and 4 bases from J, with 18 bases between. Germline V gene sequence: CDR1 ENHRY, CDR2 SYGVKD. The CDR3 is made up of 16 amino acids. The CDR3 DNA reads TGTGCCATCAGCCCAGGAGGAAGACAAGGCACCGGGGAGCTGTTTTTT. Translation gives CAISPGGRQGTGELFF.

V gene TRBV28 combines with J gene TRBJ2-7, with D possibly TRBD2 on 5 matching bases. This CDR3 comprises 14 residues. CDR1 and CDR2 (germline): MDHEN, SYDVKM. Trimming cost V 8 bases and J 6 bases, with 20 bases left between them. For the CDR3, the DNA is TGTGCCAGCGGAATTCTACGGGGTTTGGCCGAGCAGTACTTC. The encoded protein is CASGILRGLAEQYF.

The rearrangement links TRBV7-2 to TRBJ2-1; 10 nucleotides match TRBD2. The V gene's germline CDR1 is SGHTA and CDR2 FQGNSA. This CDR3 comprises 16 residues. The ends lost 0 bases at V and 6 bases at J; junction bases unmatched: 5. The CDR3 spells CASSLAPASGSNEQFF. CDR3 bases: TGTGCCAGCAGCTTAGCGCCGGCTAGCGGGAGCAATGAGCAGTTCTTC.

The CDR3 coding sequence is TGTGCCTGGAGTGTACTTGGCGGGAGGGTGAATACGCAGTATTTT. Its translation: CAWSVLGGRVNTQYF. The chain employs TRBV30 and TRBJ2-3; 9 bases are a match to TRBD2. The CDR3 is made up of 15 amino acids. Trimming removed 0 bases from V and 7 bases from J; junction bases left unmatched: 8. The germline CDR1 and CDR2 sequences are GTSNPN and SVGIG (reference sequence).

V gene TRBV28 combines with J gene TRBJ2-7; D possibly corresponds to TRBD2 (5 bases). Looked up from germline, CDR1 is MDHEN and CDR2 is SYDVKM. V dropped 3 bases and J dropped 0 bases, with 6 bases sitting between them. This CDR3 has 13 amino acids. The CDR3 spells CASSFGISYEQYF. In nucleotides, the CDR3 is TGTGCCAGCAGTTTCGGGATCTCCTACGAGCAGTACTTC.

The chain joins TRBV27 to TRBJ2-7; D may be TRBD1 (6 bases). Germline V gives CDR1 MNHEY, CDR2 SMNVEV (reference sequence). The CDR3 has 13 amino acids. V was cut by 5 bases and J by 4 bases, with 12 bases left in between. CDR3 sequence: CASSQTGVYEQYF. The CDR3 DNA reads TGTGCCAGCAGTCAGACAGGAGTTTACGAGCAGTACTTC.